The entry below gives a single T cell receptor (beta chain) sequence along with its context. The source of the sample is a study of blood T cell repertoires in COVID-19. The protocol was immunoSEQ multiplex PCR, while the TCRdb copy is restricted to in-frame clones and leaves out a portion. The sample includes roughly 40,000 clones, roughly nine tenths of them seen just once. From germline, CDR1 is SGHRS and CDR2 YFSETQ. There are 14 residues in the CDR3. Trimming at V came to 5 bases and at J to 3 bases, leaving 0 bases not matched to a gene. The sequencing input was peripheral blood. The sequence was obtained from a man in his thirties or forties with active or convalescent COVID-19. The J gene is TRBJ2-2, the V gene TRBV5-1, with 11 bases matching TRBD1. CDR3 residues: CASRGQGDTGELFF. In DNA form, the CDR3 reads TGCGCCAGCAGGGGACAGGGGGACACCGGGGAGCTGTTTTTT.